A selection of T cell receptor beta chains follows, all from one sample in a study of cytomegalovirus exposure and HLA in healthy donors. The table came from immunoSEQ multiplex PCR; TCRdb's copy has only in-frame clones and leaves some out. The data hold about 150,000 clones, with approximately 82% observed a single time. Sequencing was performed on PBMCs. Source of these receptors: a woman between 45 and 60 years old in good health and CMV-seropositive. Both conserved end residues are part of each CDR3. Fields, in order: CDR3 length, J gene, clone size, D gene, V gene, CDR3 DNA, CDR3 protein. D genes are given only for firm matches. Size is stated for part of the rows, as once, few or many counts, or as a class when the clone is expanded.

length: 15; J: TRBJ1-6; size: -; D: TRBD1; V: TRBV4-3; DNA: TGCGCCAGCAGCCAAGGGACAGGGGAGAATTCACCCCTCCACTTT; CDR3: CASSQGTGENSPLHF
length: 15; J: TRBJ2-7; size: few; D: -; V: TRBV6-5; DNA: TGTGCCAGCAGCCCGAGTAGCCAGCGCTCCTACGAGCAGTACTTC; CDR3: CASSPSSQRSYEQYF
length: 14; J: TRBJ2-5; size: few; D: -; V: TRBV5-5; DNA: TGTGCCAGCAGCCAGGCGGGGGCTCAAGAGACCCAGTACTTC; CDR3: CASSQAGAQETQYF
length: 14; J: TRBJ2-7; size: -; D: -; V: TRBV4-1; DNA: TGCGCCAGCAGCCAAGAGACAGGTCACTACGAGCAGTACTTC; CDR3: CASSQETGHYEQYF
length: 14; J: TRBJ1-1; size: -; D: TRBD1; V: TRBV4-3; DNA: TGCGCCAGCAGCCAACCGGGACAGGGGAGTGAAGCTTTCTTT; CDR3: CASSQPGQGSEAFF
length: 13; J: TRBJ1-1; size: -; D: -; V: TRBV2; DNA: TGTGCCAGCGAGGGGACTGGGCACACTGAAGCTTTCTTT; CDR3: CASEGTGHTEAFF
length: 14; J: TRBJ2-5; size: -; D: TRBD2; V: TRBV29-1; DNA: TGCAGCGTTGCGCTAGCGGGGGTGGAGGCGGCCCAGTACTTC; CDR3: CSVALAGVEAAQYF
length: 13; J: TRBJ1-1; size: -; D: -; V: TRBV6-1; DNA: TGTGCCAGCATCGACCCTCAGGGTACTGAAGCTTTCTTT; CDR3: CASIDPQGTEAFF
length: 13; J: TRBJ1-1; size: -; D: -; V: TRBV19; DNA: TGTGCCAGTAGTATAGGGACTCACACTGAAGCTTTCTTT; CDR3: CASSIGTHTEAFF
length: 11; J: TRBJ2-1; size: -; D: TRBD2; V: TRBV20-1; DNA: TGCAGTGGGACTAGCGGGGGCGAGCAGTTCTTC; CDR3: CSGTSGGEQFF
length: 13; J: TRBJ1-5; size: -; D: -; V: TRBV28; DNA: TGTGCCAGCAATCGGCAGGGGCATCAGCCCCAGCATTTT; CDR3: CASNRQGHQPQHF
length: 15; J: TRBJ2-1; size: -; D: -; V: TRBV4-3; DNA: TGCGCCAGCAGCCGCGGGCGGGGCGCCTACAATGAGCAGTTCTTC; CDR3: CASSRGRGAYNEQFF
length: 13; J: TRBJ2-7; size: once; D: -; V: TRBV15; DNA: TGTGCCACCAGCAGAGGTCGTTCCTACGAGCAGTACTTC; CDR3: CATSRGRSYEQYF
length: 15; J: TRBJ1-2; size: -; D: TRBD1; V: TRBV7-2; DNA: TGTGCCAGCAGCTTAGAAGGGACAGGGGCCTACGGCTACACCTTC; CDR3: CASSLEGTGAYGYTF
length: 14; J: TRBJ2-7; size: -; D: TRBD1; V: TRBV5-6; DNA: TGTGCCAGCAGCTTACAGGGGAGCTCCTACGAGCAGTACTTC; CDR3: CASSLQGSSYEQYF